Listed here are 16 T cell receptor beta chains from one sample, sequenced in a study of shared clonotypes between healthy human individuals. Generated by immunoSEQ multiplex PCR, the TCRdb table keeps only in-frame clones and is missing some. The table shows about 680,000 clones, with approximately 79% occurring only once. The sequenced material came from memory CD4+ T cells sorted from blood. Subset defined: CD45RA-negative fraction. The receptors here all came from a woman aged 25 to 39 in good health.

As concerns this clone: A much larger clonotype is one base distant, so this may be a read error. The chain employs TRBV11-2 and TRBJ2-1; 8 bases fit TRBD2. Germline CDR1 and CDR2: SGHAT and FQNNGV. The CDR3 contains 17 residues. The ends lost 4 bases at V and 2 bases at J; junction bases unmatched: 10. This chain's CDR3 is CASSCVLAGHTYNEQFF. The CDR3 nucleotides are TGTGCCAGCAGCTGTGTCTTAGCGGGACACACCTACAATGAGCAGTTCTTC.

This clone was counted at least ten times. Other DNA sequences in the sample encode the same CDR3. The V gene is TRBV29-1, the J gene TRBJ2-3; 8 bases are a match to TRBD2. Germline V gene sequence: CDR1 SQVTM, CDR2 ANQGSEA. Unmatched junction bases numbered 2, after V lost 4 bases and J lost 2 bases. This CDR3 is 13 amino acids long. The CDR3 spells CSVVGGATDTQYF. CDR3 coding DNA: TGCAGCGTTGTCGGGGGGGCCACAGATACGCAGTATTTT.

The chain couples TRBV5-1 to TRBJ2-3; 10 bases are a match to TRBD2. V lost 4 bases to trimming and J lost 5 bases; unmatched junction nucleotides: 10. The CDR3 runs 16 residues. Per the germline V gene, CDR1 is SGHRS and CDR2 is YFSETQ. In DNA form, the CDR3 reads TGCGCCAGCAGCAAAACTAGCGGGACCCGTGGAGATACGCAGTATTTT. This translates into CASSKTSGTRGDTQYF.

The rearrangement joins TRBV4-1 to TRBJ2-5, with D possibly being TRBD2 (7 bases). Per germline, CDR1 MGHRA and CDR2 YSYEKL. V lost 0 bases to trimming and J lost 1 base, with 12 bases between them. The length of the CDR3 is 16 residues. CDR3 in DNA: TGCGCCAGCAGCCAAGAGGGGGGGGCCCTCCAAGAGACCCAGTACTTC. Translated, it gives CASSQEGGALQETQYF.

The V gene is TRBV5-1, the J gene TRBJ1-1; unclear D gene. Germline CDR1 is SGHRS and CDR2 is YFSETQ. This CDR3 is built from 14 residues. Between the trimmed V and J ends, which lost 0 bases and 4 bases, there was a span of 10 bases. The CDR3 region has the DNA TGCGCCAGCAGCTTGGGATTGGGAGCCACTGAAGCTTTCTTT. Amino acids: CASSLGLGATEAFF. Based on the CDR3 plus reference TRBV5-1 and TRBJ1-1, the full variable domain is KAGVTQTPRYLIKTRGQQVTLSCSPISGHRSVSWYQQTPGQGLQFLFEYFSETQRNKGNFPGRFSGRQFSNSRSEMNVSTLELGDSALYLCASSLGLGATEAFFGQGTRLTVV.

The gene calls are TRBV7-3 and TRBJ2-1, with 11 bases matching TRBD2. The junction had 3 bases not matched to a gene; V was cut back by 1 base and J by 7 bases. Germline V lookup: CDR1 SGHTA, CDR2 FQGTGA. The length of the CDR3 is 15 residues. Here the CDR3 reads CASSLILAGVNEQFF. The CDR3 DNA sequence: TGTGCCAGCAGCTTAATACTAGCGGGAGTGAATGAGCAGTTCTTC.

The V and J genes are TRBV30 and TRBJ1-3, with D uncertain. Germline assignment: CDR1 GTSNPN and CDR2 SVGIG (reference sequence). The ends were cut back, 0 bases at V and 2 bases at J, with 5 bases in the middle. The length of the CDR3 is 13 residues. The CDR3 sequence is CAWSVTTGNTIYF. CDR3 DNA: TGTGCCTGGAGTGTAACGACTGGAAACACCATATATTTT.

This clone was seen a handful of times. The chain joins TRBV7-2 to TRBJ1-5, with D unresolved. In germline, CDR1 is SGHTA, CDR2 FQGNSA. The length of the CDR3 is 14 residues. V shed 5 bases and J shed 0 bases, with 8 bases lying between them. DNA of the CDR3: TGTGCCAGCAGCCCTTACCTTAGCAATCAGCCCCAGCATTTT. Translated: CASSPYLSNQPQHF.

This chain connects TRBV7-9 to TRBJ2-7; tentative D call: TRBD1 (6 bases). V lost 4 bases, J lost 3 bases, and 10 bases lay in between. This CDR3 comprises 13 residues. Germline loops: CDR1 SEHNR, CDR2 FQNEAQ (reference sequence). The chain's CDR3 is CASSYIQGYEQYF. The CDR3 DNA reads TGTGCCAGCAGCTACATACAGGGCTACGAGCAGTACTTC.

This clone was counted once. The V and J genes are TRBV19 and TRBJ1-5; D remains ambiguous. Germline lookup yields CDR1 LNHDA and CDR2 SQIVND (reference sequence). V was pared by 4 bases and J by 2 bases, with 9 bases between. The CDR3 consists of 14 residues. The chain's CDR3 is CASSSGEGNQPQHF. CDR3 sequence (DNA): TGTGCCAGTAGTAGTGGGGAGGGCAATCAGCCCCAGCATTTT.

V is TRBV2 and J is TRBJ2-1, with a tentative D call TRBD2 (6 bases). The CDR3 spans 14 residues. Germline V lookup: CDR1 SNHLY, CDR2 FYNNEI. Deletions cut 4 bases from V and 3 bases from J, with 10 bases between. CDR3 nucleotides: TGTGCCAGCAGTGCAAGCGGGTTCTACAATGAGCAGTTCTTC. Translating gives CASSASGFYNEQFF.

The chain joins TRBV28 to TRBJ1-2, with D unclear. CDR3 length: 16 residues. Germline V gene sequence: CDR1 MDHEN, CDR2 SYDVKM. The V and J ends lost 6 bases and 0 bases respectively, with 17 bases between them. Written as DNA, the CDR3 is TGTGCCAGCAGACAACCAAGTCGGTATGCTAACTATGGCTACACCTTC. It translates to CASRQPSRYANYGYTF.

The chain has TRBV6-5 and TRBJ1-2, with TRBD1 as a possible D gene (6 bases). With 2 bases removed from V and 4 bases from J, the gap between germline ends came to 14 bases. The CDR3 is 15 amino acids. Germline-derived CDR1 and CDR2 are MNHEY and SVGAGI. The CDR3 protein is CASSYGGGRGYGYTF. The CDR3 DNA is TGTGCCAGCAGTTACGGCGGGGGGCGAGGCTATGGCTACACCTTC.

V gene TRBV19 combines with J gene TRBJ1-1; D gene unclear. V was trimmed by 5 bases and J by 6 bases, leaving 10 bases between them. In germline, CDR1 is LNHDA, CDR2 SQIVND (reference sequence). The length of the CDR3 is 12 residues. CDR3: CASSRISAEAFF. CDR3 in DNA: TGTGCCAGTAGTCGGATAAGCGCTGAAGCTTTCTTT.

The J gene is TRBJ2-1, the V gene TRBV15; 8 bases are a match to TRBD2. CDR1 and CDR2 from the germline V gene are LNHNV and YYDKDF (reference sequence). The CDR3 extends over 14 amino acids. Unmatched junction bases numbered 3, after V lost 4 bases and J lost 4 bases. The CDR3 reads CATSTGGLYNEQFF. In nucleotides, the CDR3 is TGTGCCACCAGCACGGGAGGGCTTTACAATGAGCAGTTCTTC.

The V call is TRBV6-1, the J call TRBJ2-3; weak D call: TRBD1 (5 bases). CDR1 and CDR2 (germline): MNHNS, SASEGT. V dropped 3 bases and J dropped 6 bases, with 16 bases sitting between them. The CDR3 has 15 amino acids. CDR3 DNA: TGTGCCAGCAGTGAGATATGGGGCTCGTCGGATACGCAGTATTTT. Translation: CASSEIWGSSDTQYF.